Sequencing of this TCR beta chain was carried out in a study of blood T cell repertoires in COVID-19. CDR3 size: 15 residues. V shed 0 bases and J shed 2 bases, with 10 bases lying between them. Germline values: CDR1 SGHRS, CDR2 YFSETQ. The table came from immunoSEQ multiplex PCR; TCRdb's copy has only in-frame clones and leaves some out. This sample has 350,000 to 450,000 clones, with 70% to 90% found just once. The clonotype originates from a woman aged 60-75 years with COVID-19, enrolled during active disease. What was sequenced was peripheral blood. V and J are TRBV5-1 and TRBJ2-3, with TRBD1 as a possible D gene (5 bases). The CDR3 sequence is CASSLDKGPTDTQYF. The CDR3 coding sequence is TGCGCCAGCAGCTTGGATAAGGGGCCCACAGATACGCAGTATTTT. The variable domain in full, with the rest retrieved from reference TRBV5-1 and TRBJ2-3, is KAGVTQTPRYLIKTRGQQVTLSCSPISGHRSVSWYQQTPGQGLQFLFEYFSETQRNKGNFPGRFSGRQFSNSRSEMNVSTLELGDSALYLCASSLDKGPTDTQYFGPGTRLTVL.